The rows below give T cell receptor beta chains drawn from one sample of a study of human CD4 T cells and Enterobacteriaceae. This table comes from immunoSEQ multiplex PCR, and its TCRdb copy is limited to in-frame clones, with some not included. The sample comprises some 30,000 clones, 70% to 85% of which are singletons, and about 1.5% rests with the top ten. The sequenced sample was memory CD4+ T cells from blood. The origin of the receptors is a human donor in good health. Each CDR3 is given without its conserved first and last residue. A D gene is named only where the DNA matches it firmly.

>TRBV4-2|TRBD2|TRBJ2-1
ASSQGAGGPNEQF
>TRBV29-1|NA|TRBJ1-2
SVESGGPNYGYT
>TRBV27|TRBD1|TRBJ1-2
ASSRDRLYGYT
>TRBV18|TRBD2|TRBJ2-1
ASSRAGPYNEQF
>TRBV6-6|NA|TRBJ2-1
ASSVQEAARDEQF
>TRBV25-1|TRBD1|NA
ASSDNRGGKPYEQY
>TRBV6-6|TRBD2|TRBJ2-3
ASSPGTSGTTDTQY
>TRBV7-9|NA|TRBJ1-1
ASSLGGGGNTEAF
>TRBV29-1|NA|TRBJ1-2
SARMGDYGYT
>TRBV28|NA|TRBJ2-7
ASTTNGGHEQY
>TRBV7-2|TRBD2|TRBJ2-2
ASSLNSGMNTGELF
>TRBV2|NA|TRBJ1-5
ASSGGVGHQPQH
>TRBV5-4|TRBD1|TRBJ2-3
ASTYLRDRGTDTQY
>TRBV19|NA|TRBJ2-1
ASSITGAVGEQF
>TRBV5-4|NA|TRBJ2-3
ASSLGGRTTDTQY
>TRBV7-9|NA|TRBJ1-4
ASSSGATNEKLF
>TRBV27|NA|TRBJ2-4
ASSRGKGAPDIQY
>TRBV29-1|TRBD1|TRBJ2-7
SVGGTGVYEQY
>TRBV11-2|NA|TRBJ1-2
ASSLGSGEGSNYGYT
>TRBV10-1|NA|TRBJ2-1
ASSESFRGVYNEQF
>TRBV30|TRBD1|TRBJ1-4
AWSTGGTNEKLF